These 21 T cell receptor beta chains were sequenced from one sample in a study of T cell changes during pregnancy in multiple sclerosis. Sequencing was performed with immunoSEQ multiplex PCR; in TCRdb, only in-frame clones are kept and a portion is missing. This sample yields about 89,000 clones, of which over 90% are seen a single time; about 0.78% belongs to the top ten. This specimen consisted of peripheral blood, obtained in the third trimester of pregnancy. The receptors come from a female donor with multiple sclerosis, enrolled in a pregnancy study.

The V gene is TRBV29-1, the J gene TRBJ2-7, with 13 bases identical to TRBD2. The CDR3 runs to 14 residues. Germline-derived CDR1 and CDR2 are SQVTM and ANQGSEA. V shed 7 bases, J shed 2 bases, and the junction held 5 bases outside the gene matches. In DNA form, the CDR3 reads TGCAGCGCAAGGACTAGCGGGAGAACCTACGAGCAGTACTTC. This codes for CSARTSGRTYEQYF.

The rearrangement uses TRBV21-1 and TRBJ1-1; the D call in the table, TRBD1, was not verified against the DNA. TRBV21-1 is classified as a pseudogene. The CDR3 has 17 residues. The CDR3 region has the DNA TGTGCCAGCAGTTACCTGAGTACAGGGGGCGCGGACACTGAAGCTTTCTTT. This codes for CASSYLSTGGADTEAFF.

This clone was seen only once. The genes are TRBV27 and TRBJ2-7, with D perhaps TRBD1 (5 bases). CDR1 and CDR2 from the germline V gene are MNHEY and SMNVEV (reference sequence). The CDR3 has 14 residues. V gave up 4 bases and J gave up 0 bases, with 10 bases separating them. In nucleotides, the CDR3 is TGTGCCAGCAGTTGGAGACAGTCCTCCTACGAGCAGTACTTC. Translating gives CASSWRQSSYEQYF.

This sequence joins TRBV11-2 and TRBJ2-3; 12 bases map to TRBD2. The trim removed 6 bases at V and 9 bases at J, leaving 7 bases unmatched. Germline V lookup: CDR1 SGHAT, CDR2 FQNNGV. The CDR3 is 14 amino acids. For the CDR3, the DNA is TGTGCCAGCAGAGGACTAGCGGGACCCGTCACGCAGTATTTT. Translated: CASRGLAGPVTQYF.

The chain uses TRBV28 and TRBJ1-1, with TRBD1 matching 8 bases. CDR1 MDHEN and CDR2 SYDVKM come from the germline V gene. V lost 6 bases, J lost 4 bases, and 7 bases stayed unmatched. This CDR3 is 14 amino acids long. In DNA form, the CDR3 reads TGTGCCAGCAGGCGGTCAGGGGGCCGCACTGAAGCTTTCTTT. Translated, it gives CASRRSGGRTEAFF.

The chain has TRBV27 and TRBJ2-7; possibly TRBD2 for D (6 bases). The germline V gene has CDR1 MNHEY and CDR2 SMNVEV (reference sequence). The CDR3 has 15 residues. The germline V and J ends were trimmed by 5 bases and 1 base, with 15 bases remaining between them. For the CDR3, the DNA is TGTGCCAGCAGTCCCGGGACTTCCGTTTCCTACGAGCAGTACTTC. It specifies CASSPGTSVSYEQYF.

V and J are TRBV19 and TRBJ2-2, with 12 bases lining up with TRBD2. Germline assignment: CDR1 LNHDA and CDR2 SQIVND (reference sequence). The CDR3 spans 19 residues. After removal of 2 bases from V and 5 bases from J, the junction contained 12 bases not matched to a gene. In DNA, the CDR3 is TGTGCCAGTAGTATACTAGCGGGAGGGCCTGGGTCAAATACCGGGGAGCTGTTTTTT. It encodes CASSILAGGPGSNTGELFF.

V usage is TRBV18 and J usage is TRBJ1-4; the match to TRBD1 covers 8 bases. V lost 1 base to trimming and J lost 10 bases; unmatched junction nucleotides: 29. The CDR3 has 22 residues. CDR1 and CDR2 from the germline V gene are KGHSH and LQKENI. Here the CDR3 DNA reads TGTGCCAGCTCACCACAAAGGACATCAAATGGACAGGGTGGTAGACTTTACGGAAAACTGTTTTTT. This sequence encodes CASSPQRTSNGQGGRLYGKLFF. Based on the CDR3 plus reference TRBV18 and TRBJ1-4, the full variable domain is NAGVMQNPRHLVRRRGQEARLRCSPMKGHSHVYWYRQLPEEGLKFMVYLQKENIIDESGMPKERFSAEFPKEGPSILRIQQVVRGDSAAYFCASSPQRTSNGQGGRLYGKLFFGSGTQLSVL.

The gene calls are TRBV28 and TRBJ2-3; D is possibly TRBD1 (6 bases). This CDR3 has 15 residues. Germline CDR1 and CDR2: MDHEN and SYDVKM. The ends were cut back, 3 bases at V and 4 bases at J, with 14 bases in the middle. CDR3 DNA: TGTGCCAGCAGTTTGTACAGGGTGGGTGCAGATACGCAGTATTTT. Translated, it gives CASSLYRVGADTQYF.

The chain carries TRBV2 and TRBJ2-2; possibly TRBD1 for D (6 bases). The V gene's germline CDR1 is SNHLY and CDR2 FYNNEI. Trimming removed 8 bases from V and 3 bases from J, with 10 bases in between. The CDR3 runs to 13 residues. The CDR3 region has the DNA TGTGCCAGCGGACAGATCTACACCGGGGAGCTGTTTTTT. Amino acid sequence: CASGQIYTGELFF.

The chain carries TRBV30 and TRBJ2-5, with D hard to call. This CDR3 comprises 11 residues. Trimming pared 1 base from V and 3 bases from J, leaving 3 bases between. The germline CDR1 and CDR2 sequences are GTSNPN and SVGIG (reference sequence). The CDR3, as DNA: TGTGCCTGGAGTGGTAAAGAGACCCAGTACTTC. This codes for CAWSGKETQYF.

The genes are TRBV19 and TRBJ2-5; 8 bases are shared with TRBD1. Germline V CDR1 and CDR2: LNHDA, SQIVND (reference sequence). J was trimmed by 4 bases and V by 6 bases; bases with no gene match: 4. The CDR3 has 13 amino acids. The CDR3 region is CASRVRGLETQYF. CDR3 nucleotides: TGTGCCAGTAGGGTCAGGGGGCTAGAGACCCAGTACTTC.

About this clone: At the DNA level, this CDR3 is encoded by other sequences in the same sample as well. The V and J genes are TRBV18 and TRBJ1-1, with D tentatively TRBD1 (5 bases). Germline CDR1 reads KGHSH; CDR2 reads LQKENI. The CDR3 runs 13 residues. With 2 bases removed from V and 2 bases from J, the gap between germline ends came to 6 bases. The CDR3 DNA is TGTGCCAGCTCACCAGGACAAAACACTGAAGCTTTCTTT. The encoded protein is CASSPGQNTEAFF. The complete variable domain, with remaining parts taken from reference TRBV18 and TRBJ1-1, reads NAGVMQNPRHLVRRRGQEARLRCSPMKGHSHVYWYRQLPEEGLKFMVYLQKENIIDESGMPKERFSAEFPKEGPSILRIQQVVRGDSAAYFCASSPGQNTEAFFGQGTRLTVV.

The rearrangement joins TRBV7-2 to TRBJ2-7; D possibly corresponds to TRBD1 (6 bases). The CDR3 totals 14 residues. V dropped 3 bases and J dropped 3 bases, with 12 bases sitting between them. CDR1 and CDR2 (germline): SGHTA, FQGNSA. CDR3 sequence reads: CASSFKRGGYEQYF. The DNA for the CDR3 is TGTGCCAGCAGCTTTAAGCGAGGGGGCTACGAGCAGTACTTC.

This sequence joins TRBV2 and TRBJ2-1; 9 nucleotides match TRBD1. CDR1 is SNHLY, CDR2 FYNNEI, per germline. The junction had 10 bases not matched to a gene; V was cut back by 2 bases and J by 8 bases. This CDR3 spans 16 amino acids. The CDR3 DNA follows: TGTGCCAGCAGTGAACCCTACAGGGGGCGCGGATATGAGCAGTTCTTC. Translating it yields CASSEPYRGRGYEQFF.

CDR3 coding DNA: TGCGCCAGCAGCAAAGTCGTCGCGGGCGCCGCCAAAAACATTCAGTACTTC. This codes for CASSKVVAGAAKNIQYF. J is TRBJ2-4 and V is TRBV4-1, with D possibly being TRBD2 (5 bases). In germline, CDR1 is MGHRA, CDR2 YSYEKL. V was clipped by 5 bases and J by 1 base, with 18 bases between them. The CDR3 is 17 residues long.

The rearrangement uses TRBV5-6 and TRBJ2-1; no clear D. Per the germline V gene, CDR1 is SGHDT and CDR2 is YYEEEE. The CDR3 runs 13 residues. V was clipped by 1 base and J by 6 bases, with 8 bases between them. The CDR3: CASSLMLRNEQFF. CDR3 in DNA: TGTGCCAGCAGCTTGATGCTACGCAATGAGCAGTTCTTC.

The chain joins TRBV29-1 to TRBJ2-2, with a weak D call TRBD1 (6 bases). Germline V gene data show CDR1 as SQVTM and CDR2 as ANQGSEA. The V gene lost 7 bases and the J gene lost 1 base, with 13 bases spanning the gap. This CDR3 region has 14 residues. As DNA, the CDR3 is TGCAGCGCTCGGGCAGGGGTGAACACCGGGGAGCTGTTTTTT. Its protein is CSARAGVNTGELFF.

The rearrangement uses TRBV6-6 and TRBJ1-3; D perhaps matches TRBD1 (5 bases). Trimming removed 2 bases at V and 0 bases at J, with 11 bases between. Germline CDR1 reads MNHNY; CDR2 reads SVGAGI (reference sequence). CDR3 size: 16 residues. The DNA of the CDR3 is TGTGCCAGCAGTTACGGGGCCTCATACTCTGGAAACACCATATATTTT. Protein sequence: CASSYGASYSGNTIYF.

The V gene is TRBV11-2, the J gene TRBJ2-1; a possible D gene is TRBD1 (6 bases). The CDR3 runs to 15 residues. Trimming removed 5 bases from V and 9 bases from J, with 20 bases in between. Germline V lookup: CDR1 SGHAT, CDR2 FQNNGV. The DNA of the CDR3 is TGTGCCAGCAGCACACACAGGGCTCCAGATACTGAGCAGTTCTTC. Residues: CASSTHRAPDTEQFF.

V gene TRBV4-2 combines with J gene TRBJ1-1; possible D gene TRBD1, 6 bases. CDR1 is LGHNA, CDR2 YNFKEQ, per germline. The V and J ends lost 2 bases and 6 bases respectively, with 13 bases between them. This CDR3 is built from 14 residues. Here the CDR3 reads CASSQLTGQAEAFF. The DNA of the CDR3 is TGTGCCAGCAGCCAACTCACAGGGCAAGCTGAAGCTTTCTTT.